Given below is one T cell receptor (beta chain) in context. What it binds is not known. Its ends do not fully match the called genes, so a read error is possible. The sample belongs to a study of blood T cells in healthy people across ages. As for the study in general: Per every two T cells, about one barcoded beta molecule was captured by template switching. Whole-study results and caveats: PBMCs were not sorted, which prevented a conclusive comparison of naive versus antigen-experienced cells.

Next came a second PCR, run for roughly 6 to 11 cycles, which used a sample-barcoded 5' primer along with a J-beta primer mix. One entry per CDR3 protein results from TCRdb running MiXCR on the 5' RACE reads. The profile shows some 640,000 distinct CDR3 sequences, around 45% of them singletons. CDR1 and CDR2 (germline): SGDLS, YYNGEE. This CDR3 is built from 13 residues. Drawn from each donor were around 10 milliliters of peripheral blood. The receptor was derived from a woman aged 60 to 75 in good health. Sequencing was carried out using blood. The chain couples TRBV9 to TRBJ2-5, with D unresolved. The chain's CDR3 is CASSVRPQEAQYF. Written as DNA, the CDR3 is TGTGCCAGCAGCGTACGGCCACAAGAGGCCCAGTACTTC.